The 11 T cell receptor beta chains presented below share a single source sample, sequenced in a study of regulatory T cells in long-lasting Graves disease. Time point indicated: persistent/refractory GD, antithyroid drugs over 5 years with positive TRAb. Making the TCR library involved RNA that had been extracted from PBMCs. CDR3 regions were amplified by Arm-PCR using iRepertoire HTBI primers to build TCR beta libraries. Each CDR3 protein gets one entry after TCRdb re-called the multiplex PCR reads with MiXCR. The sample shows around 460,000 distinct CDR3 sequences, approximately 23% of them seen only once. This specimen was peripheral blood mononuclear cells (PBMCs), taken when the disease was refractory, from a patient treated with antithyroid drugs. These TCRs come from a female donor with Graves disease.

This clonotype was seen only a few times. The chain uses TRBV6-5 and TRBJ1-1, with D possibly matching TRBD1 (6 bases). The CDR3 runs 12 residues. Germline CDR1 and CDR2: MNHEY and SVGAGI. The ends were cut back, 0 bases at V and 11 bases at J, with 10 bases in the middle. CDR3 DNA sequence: TGTGCCAGCAGTTACTCGCAGGGGAGGGCTTTCTTT. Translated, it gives CASSYSQGRAFF.

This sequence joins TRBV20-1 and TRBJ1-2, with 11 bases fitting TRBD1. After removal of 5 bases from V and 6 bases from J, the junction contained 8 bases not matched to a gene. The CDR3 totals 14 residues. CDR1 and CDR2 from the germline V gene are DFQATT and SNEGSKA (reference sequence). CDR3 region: CSAGGDRGKDGYTF. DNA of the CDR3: TGCAGTGCTGGAGGGGACAGGGGGAAAGATGGCTACACCTTC.

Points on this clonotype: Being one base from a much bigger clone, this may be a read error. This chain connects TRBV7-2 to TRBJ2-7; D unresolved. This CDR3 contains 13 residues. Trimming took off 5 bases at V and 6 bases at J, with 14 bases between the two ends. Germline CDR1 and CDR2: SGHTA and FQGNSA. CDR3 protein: CASSQDQQSEQYF. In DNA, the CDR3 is TGTGCCAGCAGCCAGGATCAGCAGTCCGAGCAGTACTTC.

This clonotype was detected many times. The CDR3 is CASSDTSGGDQYF. In DNA form, the CDR3 reads TGTGCCAGCAGCGACACTAGCGGGGGGGACCAGTACTTC. The chain links TRBV11-3 to TRBJ2-5; 13 bases line up with TRBD2. In germline, CDR1 is SGHNT, CDR2 YENEEA. The CDR3 has 13 residues. V gave up 5 bases and J gave up 10 bases; unmatched junction bases: 4.

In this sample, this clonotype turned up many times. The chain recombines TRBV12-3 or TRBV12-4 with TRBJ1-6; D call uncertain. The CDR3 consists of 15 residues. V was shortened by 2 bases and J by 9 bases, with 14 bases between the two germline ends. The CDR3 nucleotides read TGTGCCAGCAGTTTATGGGCCGGTGAGGGTTCACCCCTCCACTTT. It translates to CASSLWAGEGSPLHF.

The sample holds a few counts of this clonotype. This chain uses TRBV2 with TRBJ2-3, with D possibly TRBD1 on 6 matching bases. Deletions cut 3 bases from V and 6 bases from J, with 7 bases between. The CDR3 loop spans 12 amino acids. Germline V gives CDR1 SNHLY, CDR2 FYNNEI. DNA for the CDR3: TGTGCCAGCAGTGAGCAGGGGGATACGCAGTATTTT. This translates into CASSEQGDTQYF.

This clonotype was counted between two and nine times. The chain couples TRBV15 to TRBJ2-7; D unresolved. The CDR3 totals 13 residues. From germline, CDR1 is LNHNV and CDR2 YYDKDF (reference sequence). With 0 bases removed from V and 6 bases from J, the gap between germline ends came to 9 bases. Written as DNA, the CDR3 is TGTGCCACCAGCAGAGATCGATTCGGCGAGCAGTACTTC. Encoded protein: CATSRDRFGEQYF.

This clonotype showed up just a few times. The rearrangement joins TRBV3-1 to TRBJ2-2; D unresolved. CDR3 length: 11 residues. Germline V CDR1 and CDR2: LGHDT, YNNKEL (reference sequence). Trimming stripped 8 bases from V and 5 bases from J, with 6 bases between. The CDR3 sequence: CASGVTGELFF. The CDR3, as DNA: TGTGCCAGCGGGGTTACCGGGGAGCTGTTTTTT.

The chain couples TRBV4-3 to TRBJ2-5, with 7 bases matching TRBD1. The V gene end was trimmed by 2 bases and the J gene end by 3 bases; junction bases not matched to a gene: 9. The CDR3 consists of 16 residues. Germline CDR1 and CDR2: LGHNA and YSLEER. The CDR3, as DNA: TGCGCCAGCAGCCAAAATCCGACAGGGTTGAAAGAGACCCAGTACTTC. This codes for CASSQNPTGLKETQYF.

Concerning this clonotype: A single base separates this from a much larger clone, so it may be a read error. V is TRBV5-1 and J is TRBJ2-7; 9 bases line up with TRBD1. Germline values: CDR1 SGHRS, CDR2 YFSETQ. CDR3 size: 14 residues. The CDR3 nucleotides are TGCGCCACCAGCTCCGACAGGGGGAACTACGAGCAGTACTTC. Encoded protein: CATSSDRGNYEQYF. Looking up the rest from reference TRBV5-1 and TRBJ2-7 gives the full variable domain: KAGVTQTPRYLIKTRGQQVTLSCSPISGHRSVSWYQQTPGQGLQFLFEYFSETQRNKGNFPGRFSGRQFSNSRSEMNVSTLELGDSALYLCATSSDRGNYEQYFGPGTRLTVT.

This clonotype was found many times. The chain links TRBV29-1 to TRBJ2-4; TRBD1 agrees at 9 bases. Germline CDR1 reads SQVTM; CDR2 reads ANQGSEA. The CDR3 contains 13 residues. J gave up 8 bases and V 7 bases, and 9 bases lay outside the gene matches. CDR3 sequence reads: CSAKLGQGDIQYF. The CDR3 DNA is TGCAGCGCCAAATTGGGACAGGGAGACATTCAGTACTTC.